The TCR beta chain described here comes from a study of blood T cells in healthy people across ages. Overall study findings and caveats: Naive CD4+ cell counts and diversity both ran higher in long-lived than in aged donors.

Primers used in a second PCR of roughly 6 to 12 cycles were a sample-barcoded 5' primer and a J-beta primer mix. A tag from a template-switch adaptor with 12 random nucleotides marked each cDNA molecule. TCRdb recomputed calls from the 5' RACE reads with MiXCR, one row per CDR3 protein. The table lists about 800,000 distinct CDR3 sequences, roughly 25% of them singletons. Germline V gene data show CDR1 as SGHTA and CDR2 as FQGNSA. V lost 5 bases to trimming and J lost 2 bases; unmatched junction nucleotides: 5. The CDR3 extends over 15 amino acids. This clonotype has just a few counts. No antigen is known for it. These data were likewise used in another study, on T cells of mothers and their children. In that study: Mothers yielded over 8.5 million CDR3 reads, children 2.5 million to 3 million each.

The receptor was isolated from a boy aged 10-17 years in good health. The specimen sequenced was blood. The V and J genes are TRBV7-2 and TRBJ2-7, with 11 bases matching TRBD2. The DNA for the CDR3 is TGTGCCAGCAGCCCGACTAGCGGGGACCCCTACGAGCAGTACTTC. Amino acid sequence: CASSPTSGDPYEQYF.